This entry describes one TCR beta chain. The sample is drawn from a study of blood T cell repertoires in COVID-19. Background on the study: Samples taken during acute and convalescent COVID-19 were collected in the United States, Italy and Spain. In each case, the material was cDNA or gDNA derived from T cells, B-cell-depleted T cells, or PBMCs.

The table came from immunoSEQ multiplex PCR; TCRdb's copy has only in-frame clones and leaves some out. The sample includes 170,000 or so clones, over 75% seen only once; the top ten take 6.6%. Participants spanned ages 18 to 89 years and resided in around 25 US areas. Two negative PCRs, clearance, or symptom resolution were required of recovered Cohort 3 donors. The V end lost 7 bases, the J end lost 5 bases, and 11 bases lay between the germline ends. Germline V lookup: CDR1 SGHNT, CDR2 YENEEA. This CDR3 is 12 amino acids long. This chain links TRBV11-3 with TRBJ1-1; D remains unclear. The source is a woman aged 45 to 65 who had recovered from COVID-19. The material sequenced was PBMCs or T cells enriched from blood (not recorded which). CDR3 sequence (DNA): TGTGCCAGCACCGACGGGAGGACTGAAGCTTTCTTT. As protein: CASTDGRTEAFF.